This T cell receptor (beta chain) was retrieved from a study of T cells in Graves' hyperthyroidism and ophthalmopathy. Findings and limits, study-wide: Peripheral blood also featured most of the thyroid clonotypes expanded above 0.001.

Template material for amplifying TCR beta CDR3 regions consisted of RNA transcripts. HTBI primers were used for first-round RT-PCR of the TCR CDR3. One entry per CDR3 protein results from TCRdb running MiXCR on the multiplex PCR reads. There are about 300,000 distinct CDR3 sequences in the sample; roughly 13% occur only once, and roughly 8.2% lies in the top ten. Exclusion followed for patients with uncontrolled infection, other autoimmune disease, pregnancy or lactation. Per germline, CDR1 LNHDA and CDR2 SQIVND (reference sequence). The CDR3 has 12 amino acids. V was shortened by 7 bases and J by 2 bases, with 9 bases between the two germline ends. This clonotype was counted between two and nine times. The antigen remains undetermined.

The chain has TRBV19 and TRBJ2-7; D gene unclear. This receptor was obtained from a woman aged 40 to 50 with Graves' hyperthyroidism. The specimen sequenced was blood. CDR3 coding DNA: TGTGCCAGTATGGGAAACGCCTACGAGCAGTACTTC. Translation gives CASMGNAYEQYF.